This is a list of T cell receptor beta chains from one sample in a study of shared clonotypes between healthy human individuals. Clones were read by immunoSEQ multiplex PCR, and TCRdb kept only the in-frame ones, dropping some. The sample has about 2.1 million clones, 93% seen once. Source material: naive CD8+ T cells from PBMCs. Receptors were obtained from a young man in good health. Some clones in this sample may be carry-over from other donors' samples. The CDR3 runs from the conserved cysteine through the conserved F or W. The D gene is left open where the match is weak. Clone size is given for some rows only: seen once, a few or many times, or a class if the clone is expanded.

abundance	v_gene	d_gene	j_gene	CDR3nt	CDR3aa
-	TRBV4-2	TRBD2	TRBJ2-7	TGTGCCAGCAGTGCGTTAGCGGGGGACGGAACGGGAACCTACGAGCAGTACTTC	CASSALAGDGTGTYEQYF
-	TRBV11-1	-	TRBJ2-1	TGTGCCAGCAGCTTAGGGCCGGGACAAAGCTACAATGAGCAGTTCTTC	CASSLGPGQSYNEQFF
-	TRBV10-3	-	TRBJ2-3	TGTGCCATCAGGCCGAGTATGTTTAGCTCCCCAGCAGATACGCAGTATTTT	CAIRPSMFSSPADTQYF
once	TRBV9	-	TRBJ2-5	TGTGCCAGCAGCGTAGGGGGGGACAGATGGGAGACCCAGTACTTC	CASSVGGDRWETQYF
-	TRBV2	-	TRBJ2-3	TGTGCCAGCAGGCGACCTCGTAGCGGACTTACGCAGTATTTT	CASRRPRSGLTQYF
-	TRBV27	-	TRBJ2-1	TGTGCCAGCAGTCTAGAGACAGGGAGGAGTTACAATGAGCAGTTCTTC	CASSLETGRSYNEQFF
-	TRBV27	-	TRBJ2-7	TGTGCCAGCAGCCCCCGAGGGACCGCCTACGAGCAGTACTTC	CASSPRGTAYEQYF
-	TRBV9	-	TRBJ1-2	TGTGCCAGCAGCTTAAACCGTCTCGGACAGCGAGAACGCTATGGCTACACCTTC	CASSLNRLGQRERYGYTF
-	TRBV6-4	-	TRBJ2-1	TGTGCCAGCAGTGAACGTGGGGGAGTTACCTACAATGAGCAGTTCTTC	CASSERGGVTYNEQFF
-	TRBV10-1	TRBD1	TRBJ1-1	TGCGCCACTTCGACAGGGCGGAACACTGAAGCTTTCTTT	CATSTGRNTEAFF
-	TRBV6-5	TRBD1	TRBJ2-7	TGTGCCAGCAGTTACCAGGGGGCCAACGAGCAGTACTTC	CASSYQGANEQYF
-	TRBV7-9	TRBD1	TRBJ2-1	TGTGCCAGCAGCCAGGGGGCATCTTACAATGAGCAGTTCTTC	CASSQGASYNEQFF
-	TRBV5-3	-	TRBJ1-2	TGTGCCAGAAGCTTCGACAGGATGGGTGGCTACACCTTC	CARSFDRMGGYTF
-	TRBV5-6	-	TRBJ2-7	TGTGCCAGCAGCATCGGGGATAGCTACGAGCAGTACTTC	CASSIGDSYEQYF
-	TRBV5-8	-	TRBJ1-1	TGTGCCAGCAGCTTGGGTCTGAACACTGAAGCTTTCTTT	CASSLGLNTEAFF
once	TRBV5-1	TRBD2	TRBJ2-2	TGCGCCAGCAGCCCCCCGGGGAGGGGCGGCACCGGGGAGCTGTTTTTT	CASSPPGRGGTGELFF
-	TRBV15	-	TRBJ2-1	TGTGCCACCAGCAGAGTTGGCAGGGTGCGGGATGAGCAGTTCTTC	CATSRVGRVRDEQFF
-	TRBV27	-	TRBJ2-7	TGTGCCAGCAGTTTATTGGGGGAGCACTCCTACGAGCAGTACTTC	CASSLLGEHSYEQYF
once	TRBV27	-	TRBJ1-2	TGTGCCAGCAGCGCATCCTTGACCGGCTACACCTTC	CASSASLTGYTF
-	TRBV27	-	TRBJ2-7	TGTGCCAGCAGTTTATCCCCCGGGACACCATACCCCGAGCAGTACTTC	CASSLSPGTPYPEQYF
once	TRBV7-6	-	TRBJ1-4	TGTGCCAGCAGCTCCGTGGGAGGGAAACTGTTTTTT	CASSSVGGKLFF
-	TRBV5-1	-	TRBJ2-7	TGCGCCAGCAGCTTGGAACGGAAGGCTACCTACGAGCAGTACTTC	CASSLERKATYEQYF
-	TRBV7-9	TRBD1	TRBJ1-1	TGTGCCAGCAGCGGACAGGCCGCTGAAGCTTTCTTT	CASSGQAAEAFF
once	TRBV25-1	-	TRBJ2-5	TGTGCCAGCAGTGGGGCCCAGGGGGGTATGAGGGAGACCCAGTACTTC	CASSGAQGGMRETQYF
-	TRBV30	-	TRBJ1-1	TGTGCCTGGAGTGAGGGGGGCCCTGAAGCTTTCTTT	CAWSEGGPEAFF
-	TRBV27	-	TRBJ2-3	TGTGCCAGCAGTTTGGCAGGTCCAGATACGCAGTATTTT	CASSLAGPDTQYF
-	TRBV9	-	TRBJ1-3	-	CASSVGQGSPYF
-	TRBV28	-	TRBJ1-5	TGTGCCAGCAGTTTAGGGCAGGGGAATCAGCCCCAGCATTTT	CASSLGQGNQPQHF
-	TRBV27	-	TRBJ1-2	TGTGCCAGCAGTTTAATGGGGGGCAGCTATGGCTACACCTTC	CASSLMGGSYGYTF
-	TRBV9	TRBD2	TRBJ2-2	TGTGCCAGCAGCGTAGTAAGTAGCGGGGCCGCCGGGGAGCTGTTTTTT	CASSVVSSGAAGELFF
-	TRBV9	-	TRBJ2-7	TGTGCCAGCAGCGTAGGGGCGGGGTTCTCCTACGAGCAGTACTTC	CASSVGAGFSYEQYF
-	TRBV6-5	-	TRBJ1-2	TGTGCCAGCAGTTTCGTCCGGGACACTAACTATGGCTACACCTTC	CASSFVRDTNYGYTF
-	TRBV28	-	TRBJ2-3	TGTGCCAGCCTCTCCGGCCGGGGGTATACGCAGTATTTT	CASLSGRGYTQYF
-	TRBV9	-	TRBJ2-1	TGTGCCAGCAGCGCAATCAATAAGGGGAATTGGAATGAGCAGTTCTTC	CASSAINKGNWNEQFF
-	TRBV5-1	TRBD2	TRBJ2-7	TGCGCCAGCAGCTTGGCTCTAGCGGGAGTCAATAGCATTTACGAGCAGTACTTC	CASSLALAGVNSIYEQYF
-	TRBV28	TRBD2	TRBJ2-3	TGTGCCAGCAGTCCCACCTCTGGGCTAGCGGGAGTTGGAGATACGCAGTATTTT	CASSPTSGLAGVGDTQYF
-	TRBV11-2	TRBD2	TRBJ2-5	TGTGCCAGCAGCTTACCAGCGGGAGGCATAATACAAGAGACCCAGTACTTC	CASSLPAGGIIQETQYF
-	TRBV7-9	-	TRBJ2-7	TGTGCCAGCAGCTCGCCTCTGTTGGCGAGAACCTACGAGCAGTACTTC	CASSSPLLARTYEQYF
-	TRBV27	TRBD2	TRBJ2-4	TGTGCCAGCAGTTCACTGACTAGCTCGGGGATTCTAGCCAAAAACATTCAGTACTTC	CASSSLTSSGILAKNIQYF
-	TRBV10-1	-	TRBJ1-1	TGCGCCAGCAGGGGAGGGTTGGGCACTGAAGCTTTCTTT	CASRGGLGTEAFF
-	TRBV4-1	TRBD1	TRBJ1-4	TGCGCCAGCAGCCCTCGGGACAGGGCGGGCGAAAAACTGTTTTTT	CASSPRDRAGEKLFF
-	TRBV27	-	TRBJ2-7	TGTGCCAGCAGTTTATCGTCTACGAACCACGAGCAGTACTTC	CASSLSSTNHEQYF
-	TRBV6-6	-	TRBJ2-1	TGTGCCAGCAGTCACAGCCCCGTCAGGGGCAATGAGCAGTTCTTC	CASSHSPVRGNEQFF
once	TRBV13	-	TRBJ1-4	TGTGCCAGCAGCTTAGCGAGTTCGTCTAATGAAAAACTGTTTTTT	CASSLASSSNEKLFF
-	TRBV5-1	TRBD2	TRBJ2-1	TGCGCCAGCAGCTCAGCCCCGGGTCCTAGCGGGAATGAGCAGTTCTTC	CASSSAPGPSGNEQFF